The text below deals with one T cell receptor beta chain. Its target antigen remains unknown. One base away there is no much larger clone; base qualities are not given. This sample was included in a study of blood T cell repertoires in COVID-19 (dated by TCRdb to 2018 to 2021). With regard to the full study: Samples from collaborators originated in the United States, Italy and Spain and spanned both the acute and convalescent phases of COVID-19. The material from the prospective study consisted of cDNA or gDNA derived from T cells, B-cell-depleted T cells, or PBMCs. The dataset comprised deeply sampled blood TCRbeta repertoires from subjects exposed to, actively infected with, or recovered from COVID-19. A freely available public database, intended as a resource for researchers studying the immune response to SARS-CoV-2, is where the repertoires were released. The samples were drawn from two sources: the first 160 participants of the ongoing ImmuneRACE study, and 950 to 1,500 subjects contributed by 6 global collaborators. A de-identified subject ID, COVID-19 status, age in years and sex were almost always included in the sample metadata. HLA class I and class II types, where available, came from metadata supplied by the sample provider rather than from assay-based typing.

Each collaborating institution followed its own protocols to collect whole blood in K2EDTA tubes. For TCRbeta analysis, collaborators shipped samples in one of three forms: frozen whole blood, isolated PBMCs, or DNA extracted from either of those sample types. What the authors observed across the whole study: The quantity of clinical and demographic metadata differed by source and by participant and was supplied without curation.

The immunoSEQ Assay, a bias-controlled multiplex PCR, was used to amplify TCRbeta CDR3 regions from genomic DNA. The published analysis was carried out like this. Within the assay, amplification of reference gene primers was used to estimate how many nucleated cells each sample contained. Sequence reads were collapsed and filtered to measure the absolute abundance of every unique TCRbeta CDR3 rearrangement. For each sample, productive Simpson clonality was calculated as the square root of Simpson's diversity index over productive rearrangements. TCRdb retrieved this table from immuneACCESS and kept in-frame rearrangements only. Not all clones are present; in checked studies, unresolved V genes account for under half, and no reason is known for the remainder. The DNA was the basis for D and trimming; V, J and clone size are from that table. The sample data list about 260,000 clones, and around 86% of these were observed just once. The top ten clonotypes cover around 3.6% of the sample.

CDR1 and CDR2 (KGHSH, LQKENI) derive from the germline V gene. The CDR3 goes from the cysteine to the phenylalanine over 14 residues. Kept here is only the CDR3 DNA, which spans 42 bases and is read in frame from base 1. The trim is 2 bases for V and 7 bases for J, with a gap of 15 bases between the germline ends. The receptor's source is a man aged 18 to 29 with active or convalescent COVID-19. The chain uses TRBV18 and TRBJ2-7; a tentative D call is TRBD1 (6 bases match). Sequences were obtained from peripheral blood. The sequenced DNA: TGTGCCAGCTCACCAGAACAGGGTATAGTAGAGCAGTACTTC. This codes for CASSPEQGIVEQYF.